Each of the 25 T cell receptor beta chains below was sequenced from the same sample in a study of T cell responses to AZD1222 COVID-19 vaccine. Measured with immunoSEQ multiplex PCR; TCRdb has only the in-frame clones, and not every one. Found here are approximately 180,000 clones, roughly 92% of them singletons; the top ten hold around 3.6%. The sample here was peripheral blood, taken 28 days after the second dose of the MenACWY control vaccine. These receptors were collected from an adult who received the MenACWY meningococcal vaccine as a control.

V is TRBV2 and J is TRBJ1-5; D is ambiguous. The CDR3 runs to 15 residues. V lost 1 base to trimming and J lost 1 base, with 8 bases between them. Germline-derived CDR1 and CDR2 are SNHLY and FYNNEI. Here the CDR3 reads CASSEGSASNQPQHF. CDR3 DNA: TGTGCCAGCAGTGAAGGTTCGGCCAGCAATCAGCCCCAGCATTTT. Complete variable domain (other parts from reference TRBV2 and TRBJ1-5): EPEVTQTPSHQVTQMGQEVILRCVPISNHLYFYWYRQILGQKVEFLVSFYNNEISEKSEIFDDQFSVERPDGSNFTLKIRSTKLEDSAMYFCASSEGSASNQPQHFGDGTRLSIL.

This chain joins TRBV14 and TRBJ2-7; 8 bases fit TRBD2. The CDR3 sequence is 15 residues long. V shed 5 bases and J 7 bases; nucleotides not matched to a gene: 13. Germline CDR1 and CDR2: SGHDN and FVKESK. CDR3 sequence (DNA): TGTGCCAGCAGCAGACGGGAGGGCGTAGGGCCAGAGCAGTACTTC. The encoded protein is CASSRREGVGPEQYF.

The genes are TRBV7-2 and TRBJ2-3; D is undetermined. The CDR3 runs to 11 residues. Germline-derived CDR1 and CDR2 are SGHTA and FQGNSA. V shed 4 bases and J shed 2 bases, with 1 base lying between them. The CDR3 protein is CASSYTDTQYF. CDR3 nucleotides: TGTGCCAGCAGCTACACAGATACGCAGTATTTT. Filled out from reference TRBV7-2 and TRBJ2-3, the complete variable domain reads GAGVSQSPSNKVTEKGKDVELRCDPISGHTALYWYRQSLGQGLEFLIYFQGNSAPDKSGLPSDRFSAERTGGSVSTLTIQRTQQEDSAVYLCASSYTDTQYFGPGTRLTVL.

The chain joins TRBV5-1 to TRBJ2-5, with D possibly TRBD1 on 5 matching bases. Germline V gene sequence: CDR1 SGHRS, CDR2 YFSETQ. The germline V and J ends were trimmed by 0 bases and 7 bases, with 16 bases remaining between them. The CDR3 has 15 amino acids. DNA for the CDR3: TGCGCCAGCAGCTTGGAATCTGGGCGAAGGGGGACCCAGTACTTC. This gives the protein CASSLESGRRGTQYF.

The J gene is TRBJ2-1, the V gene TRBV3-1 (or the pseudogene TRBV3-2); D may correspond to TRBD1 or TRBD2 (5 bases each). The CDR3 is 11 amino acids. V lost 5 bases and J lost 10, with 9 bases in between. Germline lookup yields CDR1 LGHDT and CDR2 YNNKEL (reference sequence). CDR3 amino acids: CASSGGREQFF. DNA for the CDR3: TGTGCCAGCAGCGGGGGAAGGGAGCAGTTCTTC.

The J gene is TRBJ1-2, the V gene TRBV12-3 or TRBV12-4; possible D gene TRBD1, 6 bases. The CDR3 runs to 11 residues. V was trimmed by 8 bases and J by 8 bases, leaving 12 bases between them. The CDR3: CASSLGGGYTF. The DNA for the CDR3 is TGTGCCAGCTCCTTAGGGGGAGGCTACACCTTC.

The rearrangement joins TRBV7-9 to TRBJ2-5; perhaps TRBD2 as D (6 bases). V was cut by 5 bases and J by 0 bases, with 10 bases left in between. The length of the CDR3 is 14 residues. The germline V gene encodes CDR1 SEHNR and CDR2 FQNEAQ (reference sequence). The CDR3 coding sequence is TGTGCCAGCAGCCCAAGGGACTACCAAGAGACCCAGTACTTC. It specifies CASSPRDYQETQYF. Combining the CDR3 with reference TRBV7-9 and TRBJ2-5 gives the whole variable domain DTGVSQNPRHKITKRGQNVTFRCDPISEHNRLYWYRQTLGQGPEFLTYFQNEAQLEKSRLLSDRFSAERPKGSFSTLEIQRTEQGDSAMYLCASSPRDYQETQYFGPGTRLLVL.

The chain's CDR3 is CASSQEYEQYF. The CDR3 DNA reads as TGTGCCAGCAGCCAAGAGTACGAGCAGTACTTC. This chain connects TRBV3-1 (or the pseudogene TRBV3-2) to TRBJ2-7; no reliable D call. From germline, CDR1 is LGHDT and CDR2 YNNKEL (reference sequence). Trimming stripped 0 bases from V and 4 bases from J, with 1 base between. CDR3 length: 11 residues.

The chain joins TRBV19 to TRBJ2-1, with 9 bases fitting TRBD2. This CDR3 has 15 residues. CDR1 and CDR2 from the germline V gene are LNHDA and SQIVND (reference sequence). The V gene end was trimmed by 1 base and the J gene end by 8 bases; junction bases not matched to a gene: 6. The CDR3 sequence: CASSIGMGLADEQFF. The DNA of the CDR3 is TGTGCCAGTAGTATAGGGATGGGACTAGCAGATGAGCAGTTCTTC.

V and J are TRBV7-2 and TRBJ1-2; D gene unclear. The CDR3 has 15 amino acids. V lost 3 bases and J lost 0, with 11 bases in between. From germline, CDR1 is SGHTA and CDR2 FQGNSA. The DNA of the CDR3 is TGTGCCAGCAGCTTTTTTGGACCAACTAACTATGGCTACACCTTC. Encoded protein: CASSFFGPTNYGYTF.

CDR3 region: CASSLTRLRGYTF. The CDR3 DNA follows: TGCGCCAGCAGTCTGACCCGTTTGAGGGGCTACACCTTC. The rearrangement links TRBV10-1 to TRBJ1-2, with no clear D. Trimming cost V 5 bases and J 8 bases, with 15 bases left between them. The CDR3 is 13 residues long. The germline CDR1 and CDR2 sequences are WNHNN and SYGVQD (reference sequence).

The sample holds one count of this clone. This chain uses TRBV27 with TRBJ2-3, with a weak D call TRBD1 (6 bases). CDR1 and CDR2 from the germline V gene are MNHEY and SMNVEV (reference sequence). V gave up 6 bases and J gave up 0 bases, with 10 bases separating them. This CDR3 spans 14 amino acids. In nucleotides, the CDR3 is TGTGCCAGCAGCGGGACAAGCAGCACAGATACGCAGTATTTT. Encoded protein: CASSGTSSTDTQYF.

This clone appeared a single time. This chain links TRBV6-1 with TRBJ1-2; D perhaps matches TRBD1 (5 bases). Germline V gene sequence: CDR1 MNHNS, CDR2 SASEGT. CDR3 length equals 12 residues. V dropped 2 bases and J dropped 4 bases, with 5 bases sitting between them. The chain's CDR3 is CASSEQGYGYTF. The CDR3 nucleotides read TGTGCCAGCAGTGAACAGGGCTATGGCTACACCTTC.

Here the CDR3 reads CASSDRETHGYTF. CDR3 in DNA: TGTGCCAGCAGTGACAGGGAAACCCATGGCTACACCTTC. The rearrangement uses TRBV2 and TRBJ1-2; perhaps TRBD1 as D (5 bases). Germline assignment: CDR1 SNHLY and CDR2 FYNNEI. The CDR3 contains 13 residues. V lost 3 bases to trimming and J lost 6 bases, with 11 bases between them.

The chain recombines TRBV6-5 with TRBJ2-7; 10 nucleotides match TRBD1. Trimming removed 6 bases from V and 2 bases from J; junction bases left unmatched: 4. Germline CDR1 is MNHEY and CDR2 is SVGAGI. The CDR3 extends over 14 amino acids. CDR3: CASSRTGGTYEQYF. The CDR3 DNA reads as TGTGCCAGCAGCAGGACAGGGGGGACCTACGAGCAGTACTTC.

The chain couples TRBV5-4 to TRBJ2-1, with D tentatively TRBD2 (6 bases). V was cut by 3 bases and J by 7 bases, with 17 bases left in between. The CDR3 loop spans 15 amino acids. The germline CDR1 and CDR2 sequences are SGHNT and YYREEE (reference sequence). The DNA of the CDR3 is TGTGCCAGCAGCTACACCGGGACTCCCCTTAATGAGCAGTTCTTC. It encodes CASSYTGTPLNEQFF.

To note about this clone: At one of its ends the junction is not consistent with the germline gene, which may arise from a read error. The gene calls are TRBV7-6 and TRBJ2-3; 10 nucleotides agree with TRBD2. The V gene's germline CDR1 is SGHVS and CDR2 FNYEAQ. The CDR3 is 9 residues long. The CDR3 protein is CASPTSGDF. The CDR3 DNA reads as TGTGCCAGCCCAACTAGCGGGGATTTT.

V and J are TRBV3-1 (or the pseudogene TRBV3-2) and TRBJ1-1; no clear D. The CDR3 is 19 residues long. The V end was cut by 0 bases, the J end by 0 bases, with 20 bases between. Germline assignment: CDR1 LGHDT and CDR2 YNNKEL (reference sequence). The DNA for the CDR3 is TGTGCCAGCAGCCAAGATGTTTACCGGTTCGGACCCTTGAACACTGAAGCTTTCTTT. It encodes CASSQDVYRFGPLNTEAFF.

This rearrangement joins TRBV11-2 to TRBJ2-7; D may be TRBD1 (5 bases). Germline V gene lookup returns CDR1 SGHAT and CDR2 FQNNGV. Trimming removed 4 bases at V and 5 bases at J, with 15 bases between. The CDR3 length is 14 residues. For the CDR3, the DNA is TGTGCCAGCAGCTCCACAGGACGGTGGGACGAGCAGTACTTC. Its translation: CASSSTGRWDEQYF.

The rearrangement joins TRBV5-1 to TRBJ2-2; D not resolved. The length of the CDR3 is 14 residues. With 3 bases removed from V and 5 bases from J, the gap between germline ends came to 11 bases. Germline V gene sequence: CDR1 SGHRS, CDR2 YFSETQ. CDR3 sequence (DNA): TGCGCCAGCAGCTGGGGAATCGGGACCGGGGAGCTGTTTTTT. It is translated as CASSWGIGTGELFF.

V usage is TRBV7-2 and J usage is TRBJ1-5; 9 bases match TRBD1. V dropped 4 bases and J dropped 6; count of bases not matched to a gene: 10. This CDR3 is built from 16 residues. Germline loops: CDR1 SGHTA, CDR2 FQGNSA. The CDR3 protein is CASSSFRDRDGQPQHF. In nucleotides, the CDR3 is TGTGCCAGCAGCTCTTTCCGGGACAGGGATGGTCAGCCCCAGCATTTT.

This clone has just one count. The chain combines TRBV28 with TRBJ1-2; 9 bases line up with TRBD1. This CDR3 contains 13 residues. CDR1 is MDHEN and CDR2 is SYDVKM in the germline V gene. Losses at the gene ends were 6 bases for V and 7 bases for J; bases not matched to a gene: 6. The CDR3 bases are TGTGCCAGCAGAGTCACAGGGGGCAGTGGCTACACCTTC. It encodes CASRVTGGSGYTF.

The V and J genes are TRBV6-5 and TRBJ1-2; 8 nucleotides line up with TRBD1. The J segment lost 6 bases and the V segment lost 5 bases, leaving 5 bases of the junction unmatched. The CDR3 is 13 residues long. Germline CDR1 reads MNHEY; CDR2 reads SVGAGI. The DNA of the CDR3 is TGTGCCAGCAGTAAGGTACAGGGGGATGGCTACACCTTC. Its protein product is CASSKVQGDGYTF.

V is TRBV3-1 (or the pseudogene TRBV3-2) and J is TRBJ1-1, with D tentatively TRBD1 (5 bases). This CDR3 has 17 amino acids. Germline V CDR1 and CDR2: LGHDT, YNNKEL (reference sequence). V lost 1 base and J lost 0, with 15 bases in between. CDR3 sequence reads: CASSQASWDRMNTEAFF. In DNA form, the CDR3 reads TGTGCCAGCAGCCAAGCATCGTGGGACCGGATGAACACTGAAGCTTTCTTT.

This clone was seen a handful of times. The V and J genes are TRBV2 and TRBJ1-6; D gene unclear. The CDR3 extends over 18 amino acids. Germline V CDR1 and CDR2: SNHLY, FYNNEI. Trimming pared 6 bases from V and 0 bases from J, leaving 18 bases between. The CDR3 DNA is TGTGCCAGCAGCCTAAGGGCCACCCCGAGCTCCTATAATTCACCCCTCCACTTT. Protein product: CASSLRATPSSYNSPLHF.